This TCR beta chain derives from a study of monozygotic twins with inflammatory bowel disease. Per TCR library, around 4,000 ng of total RNA was used. Reprocessing the 5' RACE reads, TCRdb reports a single entry for every CDR3 protein and omits DNA. This table lists around 450,000 distinct CDR3 sequences. Total RNA isolation used whole blood (no T cell sorting was performed). Sequencing was performed on blood. The clonotype was recovered from a human donor with ulcerative colitis or Crohn's disease, or a healthy co-twin of an affected twin (not recorded which).

This CDR3 reads CSASQYAGESTDTQYF. The chain carries TRBV20-1 and TRBJ2-3; as DNA is missing, the TRBD1 call by TCRdb cannot be tested. Germline CDR1 and CDR2: DFQATT and SNEGSKA (reference sequence). The CDR3 loop spans 16 amino acids.